The 23 T cell receptor beta chains presented below share a single source sample, sequenced in a study of metastatic and nonmetastatic thyroid tumors. Patients had received no treatment of any kind before thyroid surgery. TCRdb reprocessed the PCR reads using MiXCR. The sample yields several thousand clones, 35% seen once. Material: adjacent normal tissue. These TCRs come from a female donor with papillary thyroid cancer or a benign thyroid nodule (not recorded which). Some clones in this sample may be carry-over from other donors' samples.

This clone was counted a single time. The CDR3 end shows no conserved phenylalanine or tryptophan, and so a read error is likely. It is unclear where the CDR3 begins or ends on the DNA, so no DNA is shown, and the CDR3 is as TCRdb lists it. The chain carries TRBV6-1 and TRBJ2-7; the D call of TRBD1 is as the table states it, not checked on the DNA. The germline V gene has CDR1 MNHNS and CDR2 SASEGT. The CDR3 spans 14 amino acids, including both terminal residues. The CDR3 spells CASSAEYRVPEVLL.

Relative to its sample, this clone is medium-sized (0.01 to 0.1%). The chain carries TRBV20-1 and TRBJ2-1; D ambiguous. The CDR3 runs to 14 residues. Germline CDR1 reads DFQATT; CDR2 reads SNEGSKA (reference sequence). With 2 bases removed from V and 4 bases from J, the gap between germline ends came to 12 bases. CDR3 sequence: CSARLPQVYNEQFF. CDR3 coding DNA: TGCAGTGCTAGACTCCCCCAGGTATACAATGAGCAGTTCTTC.

This clone was detected a few times. V usage is TRBV12-3 or TRBV12-4 and J usage is TRBJ2-6; D gene unclear. V was trimmed by 2 bases and J by 4 bases, leaving 6 bases between them. The CDR3 runs to 14 residues. The CDR3 loop reads CASSLFGGANVLTF. CDR3 coding DNA: TGTGCCAGCAGTTTATTTGGGGGGGCCAACGTCCTGACTTTC.

By share of the sample, this clone is medium-sized. This rearrangement joins TRBV15 to TRBJ2-2; D not resolved. V lost 0 bases, J lost 5 bases, and 16 bases lay in between. Germline V gene lookup returns CDR1 LNHNV and CDR2 YYDKDF (reference sequence). The CDR3 is 17 amino acids. The DNA for the CDR3 is TGTGCCACCAGCAGAGATTTAATCGGCTCGGGTACCGGGGAGCTGTTTTTT. The encoded protein is CATSRDLIGSGTGELFF.

The V gene is TRBV7-9, the J gene TRBJ2-2; no reliable D call. The CDR3 totals 14 residues. The ends were cut back, 2 bases at V and 1 base at J, with 5 bases in the middle. Germline lookup yields CDR1 SEHNR and CDR2 FQNEAQ (reference sequence). CDR3 sequence: CASSLMGNTGELFF. CDR3 sequence (DNA): TGTGCCAGCAGCTTAATGGGGAACACCGGGGAGCTGTTTTTT. Variable domain in full (rest from reference TRBV7-9 and TRBJ2-2): DTGVSQNPRHKITKRGQNVTFRCDPISEHNRLYWYRQTLGQGPEFLTYFQNEAQLEKSRLLSDRFSAERPKGSFSTLEIQRTEQGDSAMYLCASSLMGNTGELFFGEGSRLTVL.

The J gene is TRBJ1-2, the V gene TRBV28, with TRBD1 identical over 7 bases. The CDR3 sequence is 14 residues long. V trimming: 7 bases; J trimming: 5 bases; junction bases outside the gene matches: 10. Looked up from germline, CDR1 is MDHEN and CDR2 is SYDVKM. CDR3 sequence reads: CASTPRDRDYGYTF. CDR3 DNA: TGTGCCAGCACCCCACGAGACAGGGATTATGGCTACACCTTC.

The genes are TRBV27 and TRBJ2-2; D is unclear. The CDR3 extends over 14 amino acids. Germline assignment: CDR1 MNHEY and CDR2 SMNVEV (reference sequence). The V and J ends lost 3 bases and 1 base respectively, with 6 bases between them. The CDR3 loop is CASSFLENTGELFF. The CDR3 DNA reads TGTGCCAGCAGTTTCCTGGAGAACACCGGGGAGCTGTTTTTT.

As regards this clone: At one end, the junction sequence differs from germline, possibly due to a read error. V and J are TRBV5-6 and TRBJ1-2; tentatively, D is TRBD1 (5 bases). Germline-derived CDR1 and CDR2 are SGHDT and YYEEEE. This CDR3 has 15 amino acids. In DNA, the CDR3 is TGCGCCAGCATCCCTGGGGCAGGTTTCAACTATGGCTACACCTTC. Amino acids: CASIPGAGFNYGYTF.

The sample holds a few counts of this clone. The gene calls are TRBV15 and TRBJ2-7, with D maybe TRBD1 (6 bases). Germline CDR1 is LNHNV and CDR2 is YYDKDF (reference sequence). Deletions cut 3 bases from V and 0 bases from J, with 12 bases between. The CDR3 length is 15 residues. CDR3: CATSRSGQPSYEQYF. The DNA of the CDR3 is TGTGCCACCAGCAGGTCCGGACAGCCCTCCTACGAGCAGTACTTC. Full variable domain (outside the CDR3, taken from reference TRBV15 and TRBJ2-7): DAMVIQNPRYQVTQFGKPVTLSCSQTLNHNVMYWYQQKSSQAPKLLFHYYDKDFNNEADTPDNFQSRRPNTSFCFLDIRSPGLGDTAMYLCATSRSGQPSYEQYFGPGTRLTVT.

In this sample, this clone turned up a few times. This chain connects TRBV3-1 to TRBJ1-5, with D possibly being TRBD1 (6 bases). CDR1 is LGHDT, CDR2 YNNKEL, per germline (reference sequence). V was pared by 0 bases and J by 7 bases, with 16 bases between. The CDR3 length is 16 residues. CDR3 sequence: CASSQDFGRGGQPQHF. CDR3 DNA: TGTGCCAGCAGCCAAGATTTTGGCAGGGGAGGCCAGCCCCAGCATTTT.

This clone is large (0.1 to 1%) in the sample. This rearrangement joins TRBV5-1 to TRBJ1-1, with D possibly matching TRBD1 (6 bases). The length of the CDR3 is 15 residues. Trimming took 3 bases from V and 2 from J, leaving 14 bases between them. Germline V lookup: CDR1 SGHRS, CDR2 YFSETQ. Here the CDR3 reads CASSSVQGLNTEAFF. The DNA of the CDR3 is TGCGCCAGCAGCTCGGTACAGGGACTAAACACTGAAGCTTTCTTT.

V and J are TRBV20-1 and TRBJ2-1; unclear D gene. V lost 3 bases to trimming and J lost 4 bases, with 19 bases between them. The CDR3 consists of 16 residues. Per germline, CDR1 DFQATT and CDR2 SNEGSKA (reference sequence). This chain's CDR3 is CSARGPVLVSYNEQFF. The CDR3 bases are TGCAGTGCTAGGGGCCCGGTACTCGTGTCTTACAATGAGCAGTTCTTC.

This clone was recorded at least ten times. This chain links TRBV6-2 or TRBV6-3 with TRBJ2-1, with D maybe TRBD2 (6 bases). Germline-derived CDR1 and CDR2 are MNHEY and SVGEGT. The V end lost 9 bases, the J end lost 2 bases, and 11 bases lay between the germline ends. The CDR3 length is 13 residues. This CDR3 reads CASNLAPYNEQFF. CDR3 coding DNA: TGTGCCAGTAACCTAGCGCCCTACAATGAGCAGTTCTTC.

The rearrangement links TRBV29-1 to TRBJ2-3; 7 nucleotides agree with TRBD2. The CDR3 runs 12 residues. Trimming removed 4 bases from V and 6 bases from J; junction bases left unmatched: 4. CDR1 is SQVTM and CDR2 is ANQGSEA in the germline V gene. CDR3 amino acids: CSVGQGGDTQYF. In DNA, the CDR3 is TGCAGCGTTGGGCAGGGAGGGGATACGCAGTATTTT.

The chain recombines TRBV5-1 with TRBJ2-5, with a tentative D call TRBD2 (5 bases). CDR3 length: 16 amino acids. Trimming removed 4 bases at V and 0 bases at J, with 16 bases between. CDR1 is SGHRS and CDR2 is YFSETQ in the germline V gene. The CDR3 DNA is TGCGCCAGCAGCCTCTTAGGAACCGGGGACCAAGAGACCCAGTACTTC. Amino acids: CASSLLGTGDQETQYF.

This clone is termed large. The chain couples TRBV13 to TRBJ2-2; D remains ambiguous. CDR3 size: 13 residues. CDR1 and CDR2 (germline): PRHDT, FYEKMQ (reference sequence). Trimming left V 5 bases short and J 6 bases short, with 10 bases between. CDR3 nucleotides: TGTGCCAGCAGCCTTGGAAGGGCCGGGGAGCTGTTTTTT. Translation gives CASSLGRAGELFF.

This clone qualifies as hyperexpanded. The V call is TRBV28, the J call TRBJ1-6; TRBD1 agrees at 7 bases. CDR3 length: 13 amino acids. The trim removed 5 bases at V and 7 bases at J, leaving 2 bases unmatched. Germline CDR1 and CDR2: MDHEN and SYDVKM. For the CDR3, the DNA is TGTGCCAGCAGTCTGACAGGGAATTCACCCCTCCACTTT. This encodes CASSLTGNSPLHF.

This clone is categorized as large (0.1 to 1%). V is TRBV7-9 and J is TRBJ2-1; D is undetermined. From germline, CDR1 is SEHNR and CDR2 FQNEAQ (reference sequence). The ends were cut back, 3 bases at V and 10 bases at J, with 7 bases in the middle. The CDR3 covers 11 residues. The chain's CDR3 is CASSLGPEQFF. The DNA of the CDR3 is TGTGCCAGCAGCTTGGGCCCCGAGCAGTTCTTC. The variable domain in full, with the rest retrieved from reference TRBV7-9 and TRBJ2-1, is DTGVSQNPRHKITKRGQNVTFRCDPISEHNRLYWYRQTLGQGPEFLTYFQNEAQLEKSRLLSDRFSAERPKGSFSTLEIQRTEQGDSAMYLCASSLGPEQFFGPGTRLTVL.

In its sample, this clone was seen a few times. The V call is TRBV27, the J call TRBJ2-7; D not certain. The CDR3 extends over 11 amino acids. The germline V gene encodes CDR1 MNHEY and CDR2 SMNVEV (reference sequence). Trimming took off 8 bases at V and 0 bases at J, with 5 bases between the two ends. CDR3 sequence: CASSSSYEQYF. The CDR3 DNA reads as TGTGCCAGCTCTAGCTCCTACGAGCAGTACTTC.

DNA of the CDR3: TGCGCCAGCAGCTTGAGGGCCAGCGGAAGCACTAGCGGGAGCTACGAGCAGTACTTC. This translates into CASSLRASGSTSGSYEQYF. The chain employs TRBV5-1 and TRBJ2-7, with 11 bases fitting TRBD2. CDR3 length: 19 amino acids. Germline values: CDR1 SGHRS, CDR2 YFSETQ. With 1 base clipped from V and 3 bases from J, the junction kept 15 bases outside the gene matches.

The chain uses TRBV30 and TRBJ1-2, with D possibly TRBD1 on 6 matching bases. Germline V gene data show CDR1 as GTSNPN and CDR2 as SVGIG (reference sequence). The CDR3 sequence is 12 residues long. V lost 5 bases and J lost 8, with 15 bases in between. The CDR3 DNA is TGTGCCTGGCGAGGGGGGGCGGAGGGCTACACCTTC. Translation: CAWRGGAEGYTF.

This clone was seen only a few times. At one boundary the junction diverges from the germline segment, which might be a read error. V and J are TRBV27 and TRBJ1-2; 7 bases align to TRBD1. Germline V lookup: CDR1 MNHEY, CDR2 SMNVEV (reference sequence). This CDR3 has 14 amino acids. The CDR3 loop reads CASSLNRGAYVYTF. The CDR3 coding sequence is TGTGCCAGCAGTTTGAACAGGGGAGCCTATGTCTACACCTTC.

J is TRBJ1-5 and V is TRBV19; D is perhaps TRBD1 (5 bases). The CDR3 contains 15 residues. Trimming took 4 bases from V and 6 from J, leaving 16 bases between them. Germline V lookup: CDR1 LNHDA, CDR2 SQIVND (reference sequence). The CDR3 reads CASSSRDDITQPQHF. The CDR3 DNA reads TGTGCCAGTAGTAGCCGGGACGACATTACTCAGCCCCAGCATTTT. Supplemented by reference TRBV19 and TRBJ1-5, the full variable domain reads DGGITQSPKYLFRKEGQNVTLSCEQNLNHDAMYWYRQDPGQGLRLIYYSQIVNDFQKGDIAEGYSVSREKKESFPLTVTSAQKNPTAFYLCASSSRDDITQPQHFGDGTRLSIL.